This T cell receptor (beta chain) emerged from a study of T cell repertoires in cytomegalovirus infection. As for the study in general: Shared public TCR beta signatures pointed to both CMV infection and a matching HLA type.

Study-level results: Of the TCR beta families, the public ones yielded a cumulative frequency that identified carriers of CMV plus the relevant HLA. CMV-specific HLA-C-restricted TCR beta clonotypes dominated the ex vivo response.

MiXCR, run by TCRdb on the reads, gives a single entry per CDR3 protein. Here the sample spans roughly 500,000 distinct CDR3 sequences, approximately 11% being singletons. V dropped 5 bases and J dropped 8; count of bases not matched to a gene: 9. This CDR3 comprises 14 residues. Looked up from germline, CDR1 is SGHRS and CDR2 is YFSETQ. There are a few counts of this clonotype. Antigen unknown. Sequencing used PBMCs. The chain links TRBV5-1 to TRBJ2-1, with 8 bases matching TRBD1. The sequence came from a human donor in good health (CMV status not recorded). Some clones in this sample may be carry-over from other donors' samples. This CDR3 reads CASRFHDRGDEQFF. As DNA, the CDR3 is TGCGCCAGCAGATTCCACGACAGGGGCGATGAGCAGTTCTTC.